This paragraph covers one T cell receptor beta chain sequence. Assay used: immunoSEQ multiplex PCR; TCRdb lists only in-frame clones, some missing. Of 150,000 to 200,000 clones listed, under 85% are singletons. The sample is drawn from a study of blood T cell repertoires in COVID-19. Study in general: T cells, B-cell-depleted T cells, or PBMCs provided the cDNA or gDNA that served as material.

CDR1 GTSNPN and CDR2 SVGIG come from the germline V gene (reference sequence). V was clipped by 4 bases and J by 3 bases; unmatched bases: 5. The CDR3 spans 13 residues. The chain joins TRBV30 to TRBJ1-2; 7 bases map to TRBD1. The TCR sequence derives from a woman of 80 years or more with acute or convalescent COVID-19. Sequenced material: peripheral blood. Here the CDR3 DNA reads TGTGCCTGGACCATCGGGACAGACTATGGCTACACCTTC. Its protein is CAWTIGTDYGYTF. The whole variable domain, filled in from reference TRBV30 and TRBJ1-2, reads SQTIHQWPATLVQPVGSPLSLECTVEGTSNPNLYWYRQAAGRGLQLLFYSVGIGQISSEVPQNLSASRPQDRQFILSSKKLLLSDSGFYLCAWTIGTDYGYTFGSGTRLTVV.